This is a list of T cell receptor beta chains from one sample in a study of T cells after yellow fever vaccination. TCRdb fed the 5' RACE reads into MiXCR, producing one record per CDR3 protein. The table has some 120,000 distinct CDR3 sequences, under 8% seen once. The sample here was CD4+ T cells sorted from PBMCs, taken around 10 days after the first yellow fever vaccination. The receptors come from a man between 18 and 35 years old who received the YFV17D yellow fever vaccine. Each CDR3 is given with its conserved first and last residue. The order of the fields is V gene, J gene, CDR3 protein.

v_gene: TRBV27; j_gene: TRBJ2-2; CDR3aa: CASSLNGGAGELFF
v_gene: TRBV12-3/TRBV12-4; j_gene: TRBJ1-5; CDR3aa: CASSLMGFDQPQHF
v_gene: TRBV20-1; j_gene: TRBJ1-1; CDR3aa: CSAQGGNTEAFF
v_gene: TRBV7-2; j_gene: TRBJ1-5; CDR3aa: CASSPRRSSRQPQHF
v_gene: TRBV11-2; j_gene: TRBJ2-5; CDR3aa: CASSFSLGTAETQYF
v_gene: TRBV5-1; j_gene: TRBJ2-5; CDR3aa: CASSLVSGGPGVETQYF
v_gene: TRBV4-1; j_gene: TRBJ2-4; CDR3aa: CASSHATVAKNIQYF
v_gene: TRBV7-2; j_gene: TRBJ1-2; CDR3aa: CASSSRQGEDGYTF
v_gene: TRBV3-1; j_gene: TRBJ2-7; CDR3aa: CASAGGDLSEQYF
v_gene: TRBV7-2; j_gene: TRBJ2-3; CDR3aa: CASSPGQTDTQYF
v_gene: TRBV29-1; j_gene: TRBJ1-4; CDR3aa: CSVATAGVEKLFF
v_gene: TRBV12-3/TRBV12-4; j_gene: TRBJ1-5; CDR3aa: CASSLGTPVREPQHF
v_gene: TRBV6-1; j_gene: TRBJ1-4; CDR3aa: CASSKDRGQFDSDEKLFF
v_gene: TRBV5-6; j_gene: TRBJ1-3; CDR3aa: CASSRQGSGNTIYF
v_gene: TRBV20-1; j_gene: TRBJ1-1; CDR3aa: CSAREGSTGGAEAFF
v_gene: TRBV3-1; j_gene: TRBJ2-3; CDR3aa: CASSLPGTGTQYF
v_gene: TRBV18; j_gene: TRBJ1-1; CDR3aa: CASSPNPTGGITEAFF
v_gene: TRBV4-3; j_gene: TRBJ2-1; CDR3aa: CASSRLRGGANEQFF
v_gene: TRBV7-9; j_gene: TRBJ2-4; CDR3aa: CASSLVQGGPKNIQYF
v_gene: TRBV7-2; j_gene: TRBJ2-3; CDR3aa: CASSQGGNRAQYF
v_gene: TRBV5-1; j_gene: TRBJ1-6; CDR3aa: CASSTNNSPLHF
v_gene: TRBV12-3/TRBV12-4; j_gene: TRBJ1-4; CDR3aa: CASSRDRRSEKLFF
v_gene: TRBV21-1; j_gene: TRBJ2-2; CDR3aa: CATTGRTNTGELFF
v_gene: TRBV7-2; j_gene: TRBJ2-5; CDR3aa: CASSLTSGAETQYF
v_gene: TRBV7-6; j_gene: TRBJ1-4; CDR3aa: CASSYKAGQGSEKLFF
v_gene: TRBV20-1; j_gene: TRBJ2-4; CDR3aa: CSAWTGGENIQYF
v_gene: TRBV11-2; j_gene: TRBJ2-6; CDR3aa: CASRRGSGANVLTF
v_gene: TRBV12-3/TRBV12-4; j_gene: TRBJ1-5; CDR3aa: CASSQGQGVLNQPQHF
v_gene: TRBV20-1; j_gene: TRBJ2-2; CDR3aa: CSADLGVPGELFF
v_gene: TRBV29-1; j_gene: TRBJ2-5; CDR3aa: CSARGTSGYQETQYF
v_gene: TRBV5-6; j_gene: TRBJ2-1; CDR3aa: CASSFVPLTGTDNEQFF
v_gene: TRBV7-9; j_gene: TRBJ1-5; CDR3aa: CASTQGNSNQPQHF
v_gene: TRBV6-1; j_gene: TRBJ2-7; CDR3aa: CASSLRLAGGYEQYF
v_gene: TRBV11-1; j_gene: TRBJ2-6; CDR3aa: CASSLIGLGQASGANVLTF
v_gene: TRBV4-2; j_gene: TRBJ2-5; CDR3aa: CASSQELAGGPQETQYF
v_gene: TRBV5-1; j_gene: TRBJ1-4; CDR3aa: CASSLVGQPNEKLFF
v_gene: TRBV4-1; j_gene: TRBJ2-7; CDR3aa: CASSQAGSYEQYF
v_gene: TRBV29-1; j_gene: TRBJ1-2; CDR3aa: CSPRGGPGRSYGYTF
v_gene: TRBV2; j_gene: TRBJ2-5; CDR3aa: CASKDREGETQYF
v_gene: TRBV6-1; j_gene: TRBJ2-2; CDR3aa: CASSDGGNTGELFF
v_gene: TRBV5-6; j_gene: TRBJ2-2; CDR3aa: CASSPTGDYAGELFF
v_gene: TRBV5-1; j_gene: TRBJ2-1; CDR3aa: CASSSTGAPYNEQFF
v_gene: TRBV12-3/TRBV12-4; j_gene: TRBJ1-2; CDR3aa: CASSWETGGRYGYTF
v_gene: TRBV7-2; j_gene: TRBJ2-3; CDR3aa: CASSAAYRSDTQYF
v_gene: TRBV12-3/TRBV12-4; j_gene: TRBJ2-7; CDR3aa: CASSVQGASYEQYF
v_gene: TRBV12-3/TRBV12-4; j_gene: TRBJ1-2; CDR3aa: CASSLPYHYTF
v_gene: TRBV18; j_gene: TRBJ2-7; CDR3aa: CASSPSRGEYEQYF
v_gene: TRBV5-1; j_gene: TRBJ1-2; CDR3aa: CASSFAGGTNYGYTF
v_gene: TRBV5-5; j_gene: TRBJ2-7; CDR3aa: CASSPSLGQGVYEQYF
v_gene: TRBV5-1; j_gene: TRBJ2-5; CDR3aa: CASSLGPGQRQETQYF
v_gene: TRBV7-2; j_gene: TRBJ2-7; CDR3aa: CASSLGVGGLPLYEQYF
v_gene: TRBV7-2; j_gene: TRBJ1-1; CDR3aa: CASSFAENTEAFF
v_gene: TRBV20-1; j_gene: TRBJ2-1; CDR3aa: CSASRDSNEQFF
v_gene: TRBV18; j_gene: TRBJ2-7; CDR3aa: CASSPSPTGAEQYF
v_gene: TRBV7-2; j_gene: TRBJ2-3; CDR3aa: CASSLGEADTQYF
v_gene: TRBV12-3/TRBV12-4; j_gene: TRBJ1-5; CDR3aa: CASSLRGLSKPQHF
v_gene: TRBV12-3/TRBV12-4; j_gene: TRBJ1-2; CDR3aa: CASSLRQNYGYTF
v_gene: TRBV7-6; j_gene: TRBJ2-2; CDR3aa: CASSLRGLNTGELFF
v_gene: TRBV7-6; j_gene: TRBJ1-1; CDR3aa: CASSSNTWDTEAFF
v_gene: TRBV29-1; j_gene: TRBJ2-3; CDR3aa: CSARTNREDTQYF